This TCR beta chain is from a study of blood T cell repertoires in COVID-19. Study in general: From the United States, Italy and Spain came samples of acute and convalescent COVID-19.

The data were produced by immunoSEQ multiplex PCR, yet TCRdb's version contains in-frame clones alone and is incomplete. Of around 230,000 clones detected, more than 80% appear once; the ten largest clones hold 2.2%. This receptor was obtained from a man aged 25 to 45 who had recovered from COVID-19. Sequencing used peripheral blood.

The CDR3 region has the DNA TGTGCCAGCAGTTTAGTCGACTTCAATGAGCAGTTCTTC. It translates to CASSLVDFNEQFF. The rearrangement joins TRBV12-3 or TRBV12-4 to TRBJ2-1; D call uncertain. Trimming left V 1 base short and J 6 bases short, with 7 bases between. The CDR3 is made up of 13 amino acids.